The source of this T cell receptor (beta chain) is a study of blood T cell repertoires in COVID-19. Sequencing used immunoSEQ multiplex PCR; TCRdb keeps in-frame clones, though not all of them. This sample carries roughly 190,000 clones, roughly 80% of them seen once, and the ten largest clones take about 5%. Participant age was roughly 18 to 90 years, and participants resided in roughly 25 US areas. Germline CDR1 SGHAT, CDR2 FQNNGV. V gave up 5 bases and J gave up 0 bases, with 16 bases separating them. The CDR3 loop spans 17 amino acids. What was sequenced was PBMCs or T cells enriched from blood (not recorded which). The receptor's source is a woman between 55 and 75 years old with acute COVID-19. The V and J genes are TRBV11-2 and TRBJ1-4; tentative D call: TRBD1 (5 bases). The CDR3 protein is CASSKDSFTTTNEKLFF. In DNA form, the CDR3 reads TGTGCCAGCAGCAAAGACAGCTTCACAACAACTAATGAAAAACTGTTTTTT.